This T cell receptor beta chain was captured in a study of PD-1 blockade in classical Hodgkin lymphoma. Time point indicated: cycle 4 day 1 (C4D1), after five to seven weeks of nivolumab. There was relapse after autologous stem cell transplantation in every patient, and there was variation in brentuximab vedotin exposure. Sequenced by immunoSEQ multiplex PCR; TCRdb stores in-frame clones only, minus some. Of 80,000 to 95,000 clones listed, about 83% are singletons. The material sequenced was peripheral blood mononuclear cells (PBMCs), taken before the fourth cycle of nivolumab. The sequence was collected from a human donor with classical Hodgkin lymphoma.

The DNA for the CDR3 is TGTGCCAGCAGCTTAACGTCCCATCAGCCCCAGCATTTT. Amino acids: CASSLTSHQPQHF. The chain has TRBV7-3 and TRBJ1-5; D not certain. CDR1 and CDR2 (germline): SGHTA, FQGTGA. The CDR3 is 13 amino acids. The V end was cut by 0 bases, the J end by 5 bases, with 5 bases between.